The 5 T cell receptor beta chains below all came from one sample that was sequenced in a study of blood T cell repertoires in COVID-19. Generated by immunoSEQ multiplex PCR, the TCRdb table keeps only in-frame clones and is missing some. The table records about 230,000 clones, roughly 84% of them present only once. The sequenced sample consisted of peripheral blood. These receptors were taken from a man aged 40-55 years with acute or convalescent COVID-19.

CDR3 protein: CASSSAGSSIQYF. For the CDR3, the DNA is TGTGCCAGCAGCTCCGCGGGATCTAGCATTCAGTACTTC. The rearrangement links TRBV7-2 to TRBJ2-4, with D possibly TRBD2 on 6 matching bases. CDR3 length: 13 amino acids. Germline values: CDR1 SGHTA, CDR2 FQGNSA. V was shortened by 4 bases and J by 9 bases, with 13 bases between the two germline ends.

V and J are TRBV19 and TRBJ1-3; 7 bases map to TRBD1. The CDR3 extends over 16 amino acids. The germline CDR1 and CDR2 sequences are LNHDA and SQIVND (reference sequence). The trim removed 5 bases at V and 2 bases at J, leaving 9 bases unmatched. DNA for the CDR3: TGTGCCAGTAGTGGGGACAGCCTGAGCCCTGGAAACACCATATATTTT. It translates to CASSGDSLSPGNTIYF.

The chain uses TRBV29-1 and TRBJ2-7; TRBD2 is a possible D gene (7 bases). The CDR3 runs to 13 residues. V was trimmed by 5 bases and J by 4 bases, leaving 15 bases between them. Germline CDR1 SQVTM, CDR2 ANQGSEA. CDR3 amino acids: CSVTPAGAYEQYF. The CDR3 DNA reads as TGCAGCGTTACGCCCGCGGGGGCTTACGAGCAGTACTTC.

The chain employs TRBV19 and TRBJ1-6; perhaps TRBD1 as D (5 bases). This CDR3 has 14 amino acids. The V gene lost 9 bases and the J gene lost 4 bases, with 13 bases spanning the gap. Looked up from germline, CDR1 is LNHDA and CDR2 is SQIVND (reference sequence). The CDR3 DNA is TGTGCCAGCCGAGACGGGACTTATAATTCACCCCTCCACTTT. It yields the protein CASRDGTYNSPLHF.

V gene TRBV2 combines with J gene TRBJ2-5; tentatively, D is TRBD1 (6 bases). The CDR3 sequence is 12 residues long. V lost 6 bases, J lost 2 bases, and 7 bases lay in between. The germline V gene has CDR1 SNHLY and CDR2 FYNNEI. CDR3 in amino acids: CASRDSQETQYF. Written as DNA, the CDR3 is TGTGCCAGCAGGGACAGTCAAGAGACCCAGTACTTC. Together with reference TRBV2 and TRBJ2-5, the CDR3 gives the full variable domain: EPEVTQTPSHQVTQMGQEVILRCVPISNHLYFYWYRQILGQKVEFLVSFYNNEISEKSEIFDDQFSVERPDGSNFTLKIRSTKLEDSAMYFCASRDSQETQYFGPGTRLLVL.